The text below deals with one T cell receptor beta chain. The record originates from a study of blood T cell repertoires in COVID-19. Study context: Sites across the United States, Italy and Spain contributed samples from acute and convalescent COVID-19. The analysed material was cDNA or gDNA that came from T cells, B-cell-depleted T cells, or PBMCs.

Method: immunoSEQ multiplex PCR; TCRdb's copy keeps in-frame clones and lacks some. In the table there are 250,000 or so clones, 86% of which are singletons. Germline V CDR1 and CDR2: SGHVS, FQNEAQ. The CDR3 is 15 amino acids. V was clipped by 6 bases and J by 1 base, with 15 bases between them. The sequenced sample consisted of peripheral blood. The chain is built from TRBV7-8 and TRBJ1-1; D possibly corresponds to TRBD1 (6 bases). The TCR originated in a man older than 75 with acute or convalescent COVID-19. The CDR3 loop is CASRSWAGENTEAFF. CDR3 coding DNA: TGTGCCAGCAGATCTTGGGCAGGGGAGAACACTGAAGCTTTCTTT.